A selection of T cell receptor beta chains follows, all from one sample in a study of CD8+ T cells in alopecia areata. Using immunoSEQ multiplex PCR, the repertoire was profiled, and TCRdb retains in-frame clones only, with some absent. The sample gives about 140,000 clones, 55% of which show up once; less than 5% is in the top ten. Sample: CD4+ T cells sorted from blood. All receptors come from a human donor in good health. Both conserved end residues are part of each CDR3. Expanded clones get a size class; other rows say once, few or many, or leave the size out.

v_gene	abundance	j_gene	CDR3aa
TRBV2	few	TRBJ2-1	CASTAGGVLNEQFF
TRBV4-1	-	TRBJ2-2	CASSQGGSTGELFF
TRBV29-1	once	TRBJ2-3	CSTDPRGTDTQYF
TRBV6-6	few	TRBJ1-5	CASSYGSGDQPQHF
TRBV5-1	few	TRBJ2-2	CASSGDTGELFF
TRBV5-1	once	TRBJ2-3	CASSQIVGRTDTQYF
TRBV2	-	TRBJ2-5	CTGTSGSSETQYF
TRBV6-6	-	TRBJ2-5	CATSRGGIETQYF
TRBV29-1	-	TRBJ2-3	CSVEARGRGSDTQYF
TRBV7-9	-	TRBJ1-2	CASSLRFSRPQQGADGYTF
TRBV4-1	-	TRBJ1-2	CASSPQGAPNYGYTF
TRBV30	few	TRBJ1-1	CAWGRNTEAFF
TRBV4-1	-	TRBJ2-4	CASSQDIAKNIQYF
TRBV5-1	-	TRBJ1-1	CASSLAPGNTEAFF
TRBV5-6	few	TRBJ2-7	CASSHSGPDYEQYF
TRBV29-1	once	TRBJ1-5	CSARSSNQPQHF
TRBV9	once	TRBJ2-5	CASSVYGRADQETQYF
TRBV4-2	-	TRBJ2-1	CASSQPGQDNEQFF
TRBV15	few	TRBJ2-5	CATAWGTSGRETQYF
TRBV28	-	TRBJ2-5	CASSWGQPKETQYF
TRBV27	-	TRBJ2-7	CASRRVHSYEQYF
TRBV27	-	TRBJ1-2	CASSLGQPTQVYGYTF
TRBV29-1	-	TRBJ1-1	CSVERVNTEAFF
TRBV7-9	few	TRBJ2-1	CASSRDPSSYNEQFF
TRBV28	-	TRBJ1-5	CASRLRDTRNQPQHF
TRBV29-1	-	TRBJ2-5	CSVWTGGGAETQYF
TRBV5-6	-	TRBJ1-5	CASSLRSLSNQPQHF
TRBV2	-	TRBJ2-3	CASSVADITDTQYF
TRBV4-2	-	TRBJ2-1	CASSQDKGSGNEQFF
TRBV29-1	-	TRBJ2-1	CSVDPSVRGEQFF
TRBV30	once	TRBJ1-5	CAWNQGDQPQHF
TRBV28	few	TRBJ1-2	CASSFSRGGYGYTF
TRBV6-6	-	TRBJ1-3	CASRVRGNTIYF
TRBV10-3	-	TRBJ2-7	CATSIGGASYEQYF
TRBV29-1	-	TRBJ2-3	CSVGGGSVSTDTQYF
TRBV2	-	TRBJ2-6	CASSEKGTGANVLTF
TRBV29-1	-	TRBJ2-5	CSAQREAWETQYF
TRBV25-1	few	TRBJ2-5	CASSESGRGQETQYF
TRBV6-5	-	TRBJ2-7	CASSGASYEQYF
TRBV11-2	-	TRBJ2-7	CASSLDLPGTGQGEQYF
TRBV29-1	-	TRBJ2-7	CSVAYGPYEQYF
TRBV28	-	TRBJ1-4	CASSSPAGTGHFATNEKLFF
TRBV27	-	TRBJ1-5	CASSFGGGAQHF
TRBV30	once	TRBJ1-5	CAWTGQGMQPQHF
TRBV5-1	-	TRBJ1-4	CASSLGATGTNEKLFF
TRBV28	few	TRBJ1-2	CASSLRQPPGYTF
TRBV30	-	TRBJ2-1	CAWNMGGAYNEQFF
TRBV30	-	TRBJ2-5	CAWSRGTTPSETQYF
TRBV30	-	TRBJ1-2	CAWSSSGQGAPFGYGYTF
TRBV28	-	TRBJ1-2	CASSPRYSRGQGIPSGYTF